This is a list of T cell receptor beta chains from one sample in a study of T cell changes during pregnancy in multiple sclerosis. Using immunoSEQ multiplex PCR, the repertoire was profiled, and TCRdb retains in-frame clones only, with some absent. This table has 40,000 to 55,000 clones, 90% to 95% appearing once. Specimen: CD8+ T cells from peripheral blood mononuclear cells, collected in the first trimester of pregnancy. The receptors originated from a female donor with multiple sclerosis, enrolled in a pregnancy study. Both conserved end residues are part of each CDR3. D genes are given only for firm matches. Not all rows give a size; the values are once, few, many and, for expanded clones, a class.

D gene: .
clone size: .
J gene: TRBJ2-3
V gene: TRBV4-1
CDR3 DNA: TGCGCCAGCAGCCAAGGGACAGCTAGCACAGATACGCAGTATTTT
CDR3 protein: CASSQGTASTDTQYF

D gene: .
clone size: .
J gene: TRBJ2-5
V gene: TRBV9
CDR3 DNA: TGTGCCAGCAGCACCGGGGTAGAAGAGACCCAGTACTTC
CDR3 protein: CASSTGVEETQYF

D gene: TRBD2
clone size: .
J gene: TRBJ2-3
V gene: TRBV9
CDR3 DNA: TGTGCCAGCAGCTCTAGCGGGACTAGCACAGATACGCAGTATTTT
CDR3 protein: CASSSSGTSTDTQYF

D gene: TRBD2
clone size: .
J gene: TRBJ2-2
V gene: TRBV29-1
CDR3 DNA: TGCAGCGTTGGGGGGACTAGCGGGACCACCGGGGAGCTGTTTTTT
CDR3 protein: CSVGGTSGTTGELFF

D gene: .
clone size: .
J gene: TRBJ1-1
V gene: TRBV5-1
CDR3 DNA: TGCGCCAGCAGCCGGGGCACTGAAGCTTTCTTT
CDR3 protein: CASSRGTEAFF

D gene: .
clone size: .
J gene: TRBJ1-1
V gene: TRBV7-6
CDR3 DNA: TGTGCCAGCAGCTTAGTCCTGACAGCTCCCAAATTCGACGGCACTGAAGCTTTCTTT
CDR3 protein: CASSLVLTAPKFDGTEAFF

D gene: TRBD1
clone size: once
J gene: TRBJ2-7
V gene: TRBV27
CDR3 DNA: TGTGCCAGCAGTTCCCAAACCCTGACAGGGGAAGAGCAGTACTTC
CDR3 protein: CASSSQTLTGEEQYF

D gene: .
clone size: .
J gene: TRBJ1-1
V gene: TRBV9
CDR3 DNA: TGTGCCAGCAGCGTTACATTCCGTAACACTGAAGCTTTCTTT
CDR3 protein: CASSVTFRNTEAFF

D gene: TRBD1
clone size: .
J gene: TRBJ1-1
V gene: TRBV7-6
CDR3 DNA: TGTGCCAGCAGTCCGGGACAGATGAACACTGAAGCTTTCTTT
CDR3 protein: CASSPGQMNTEAFF

D gene: .
clone size: .
J gene: TRBJ2-1
V gene: TRBV7-9
CDR3 DNA: TGTGCCAGCAGCTTAAGTGCGGCGGTTGGCTCCTACAATGAGCAGTTCTTC
CDR3 protein: CASSLSAAVGSYNEQFF

D gene: TRBD1
clone size: .
J gene: TRBJ1-2
V gene: TRBV6-5
CDR3 DNA: TGTGCCAGCAGTTACGGTGAGGGGGCGGCCTATGGCTACACCTTC
CDR3 protein: CASSYGEGAAYGYTF

D gene: .
clone size: .
J gene: TRBJ2-3
V gene: TRBV7-6
CDR3 DNA: TGTGCCAGCAGCCCCAACACAGATACGCAGTATTTT
CDR3 protein: CASSPNTDTQYF

D gene: TRBD2
clone size: .
J gene: TRBJ2-2
V gene: TRBV7-9
CDR3 DNA: TGTGCCAGCAGCCGCACGGGAGGGTCGGACACCGGGGAGCTGTTTTTT
CDR3 protein: CASSRTGGSDTGELFF

D gene: TRBD1
clone size: .
J gene: TRBJ1-1
V gene: TRBV2
CDR3 DNA: TGTGCCAGCAGGAGGAGTTCCCGGGACAGAGACACTGAAGCTTTCTTT
CDR3 protein: CASRRSSRDRDTEAFF

D gene: TRBD1
clone size: .
J gene: TRBJ1-1
V gene: TRBV9
CDR3 DNA: TGTGCCAGCAGCGTCCCGGACAGGGCCATGAACACTGAAGCTTTCTTT
CDR3 protein: CASSVPDRAMNTEAFF

D gene: TRBD1
clone size: .
J gene: TRBJ2-2
V gene: TRBV7-9
CDR3 DNA: TGTGCCAGCAGCTTAGTAGGGACAGCCACCGGGGAGCTGTTTTTT
CDR3 protein: CASSLVGTATGELFF

D gene: TRBD1
clone size: .
J gene: TRBJ1-2
V gene: TRBV7-9
CDR3 DNA: TGTGCCAGCAGCTCAGGGGGTAGCTATGGCTACACCTTC
CDR3 protein: CASSSGGSYGYTF

D gene: TRBD1
clone size: .
J gene: TRBJ1-1
V gene: TRBV7-9
CDR3 DNA: TGTGCCAGCAGCTTGGCCGTGGGACAGGGGAACACTGAAGCTTTCTTT
CDR3 protein: CASSLAVGQGNTEAFF

D gene: .
clone size: .
J gene: TRBJ1-5
V gene: TRBV18
CDR3 DNA: TGTGCCAGCTCCCGTGACAGATATAGCAATCAGCCCCAGCATTTT
CDR3 protein: CASSRDRYSNQPQHF

D gene: TRBD1
clone size: .
J gene: TRBJ2-5
V gene: TRBV7-9
CDR3 DNA: TGTGCCAGCAGCTTAGAGCACAGGGGGCGTAGGGGAGAGACCCAGTACTTC
CDR3 protein: CASSLEHRGRRGETQYF

D gene: TRBD2
clone size: .
J gene: TRBJ2-1
V gene: TRBV6-6
CDR3 DNA: TGTGCCAGCAGTATGGCGACTAGCGCCGATGAGCAGTTCTTC
CDR3 protein: CASSMATSADEQFF

D gene: .
clone size: .
J gene: TRBJ2-1
V gene: TRBV5-1
CDR3 DNA: TGCGCCAGCAGCTTGCTGGACGGGAGTCCCAATGAGCAGTTCTTC
CDR3 protein: CASSLLDGSPNEQFF

D gene: TRBD1
clone size: .
J gene: TRBJ1-3
V gene: TRBV28
CDR3 DNA: TGTGCCAGCAGTTCCCTCCGGACAGGGTCGGCAAACACCATATATTTT
CDR3 protein: CASSSLRTGSANTIYF

D gene: .
clone size: few
J gene: TRBJ1-2
V gene: TRBV5-1
CDR3 DNA: TGCGCCACCCCCGGGTATGGCTACACCTTC
CDR3 protein: CATPGYGYTF

D gene: TRBD1
clone size: .
J gene: TRBJ2-7
V gene: TRBV7-6
CDR3 DNA: TGTGCCAGCAGCCCCCGACAGGGACCCCGCGAGCAGTACTTC
CDR3 protein: CASSPRQGPREQYF

D gene: .
clone size: .
J gene: TRBJ2-7
V gene: TRBV7-5
CDR3 DNA: TGTGTCAGAAGCTCCCAGGTCAGCCGTTCCTACGAGCAGTACTTC
CDR3 protein: CVRSSQVSRSYEQYF

D gene: .
clone size: .
J gene: TRBJ2-2
V gene: TRBV6-6
CDR3 DNA: TGTGCCGGCCAGGGGAGTCGGACCGGGGAGCTGTTTTTT
CDR3 protein: CAGQGSRTGELFF

D gene: .
clone size: .
J gene: TRBJ2-7
V gene: TRBV29-1
CDR3 DNA: TGCAGCGTTCAGGGGCGGGGCGGGAGAGGGTCTACCTACGAGCAGTACTTC
CDR3 protein: CSVQGRGGRGSTYEQYF

D gene: .
clone size: .
J gene: TRBJ1-6
V gene: TRBV5-1
CDR3 DNA: TGCGCCAGCAGCTTGGCCACGGCGGATTTTAATTCACCCCTCCACTTT
CDR3 protein: CASSLATADFNSPLHF

D gene: .
clone size: .
J gene: TRBJ1-2
V gene: TRBV6-5
CDR3 DNA: TGTGCCAGCCAAAGCTTTGAAGAATATGGCTACACCTTC
CDR3 protein: CASQSFEEYGYTF

D gene: TRBD1
clone size: .
J gene: TRBJ2-2
V gene: TRBV7-6
CDR3 DNA: TGTGCCAGCAGCTTATCCTTCCCGGGACAGGATCTTGTCACCGGGGAGCTGTTTTTT
CDR3 protein: CASSLSFPGQDLVTGELFF

D gene: TRBD2
clone size: once
J gene: TRBJ2-3
V gene: TRBV7-8
CDR3 DNA: TGTGCCAGCAGCTTGGGGGGGGGTTCTCCGCAGTATTTT
CDR3 protein: CASSLGGGSPQYF

D gene: .
clone size: .
J gene: TRBJ2-2
V gene: TRBV12-5
CDR3 DNA: TGTGCTAGTGGTTTATACATCGCCAACACCGGGGAGCTGTTTTTT
CDR3 protein: CASGLYIANTGELFF

D gene: .
clone size: .
J gene: TRBJ2-1
V gene: TRBV4-1
CDR3 DNA: TGCGCCAGCAGCCAAGGGCGGGACAATGAGCAGTTCTTC
CDR3 protein: CASSQGRDNEQFF

D gene: .
clone size: .
J gene: TRBJ1-2
V gene: TRBV27
CDR3 DNA: TGTGCCAGCAGTCAAACCGGTGCTAACTATGGCTACACCTTC
CDR3 protein: CASSQTGANYGYTF

D gene: .
clone size: .
J gene: TRBJ1-2
V gene: TRBV14
CDR3 DNA: TGTGCCAGCAGCCAAGATAGGAAGGGGATCACATATGGCTACACCTTC
CDR3 protein: CASSQDRKGITYGYTF

D gene: TRBD1
clone size: .
J gene: TRBJ1-2
V gene: TRBV4-1
CDR3 DNA: TGCGCCAGCAGCCAACCGGGACAGGGGGTCTATGGCTACACCTTC
CDR3 protein: CASSQPGQGVYGYTF

D gene: .
clone size: .
J gene: TRBJ2-7
V gene: TRBV19
CDR3 DNA: TGTGCCAGTAGTATTTCTGTGTACATCTACGAGCAGTACTTC
CDR3 protein: CASSISVYIYEQYF

D gene: TRBD1
clone size: .
J gene: TRBJ1-2
V gene: TRBV5-1
CDR3 DNA: TGCGCCAGCAGCTGGGGACAGGCGATGGATGGCTACACCTTC
CDR3 protein: CASSWGQAMDGYTF

D gene: .
clone size: .
J gene: TRBJ1-2
V gene: TRBV7-6
CDR3 DNA: TGTGCCAGCAGCTTAGGTCAGGGAAGCTATGGCTACACCTTC
CDR3 protein: CASSLGQGSYGYTF

D gene: .
clone size: many
J gene: TRBJ2-1
V gene: TRBV15
CDR3 DNA: TGTGCCACCAGCCTCCCCTTGGCCCAACTAGTATACAATGAGCAGTTCTTC
CDR3 protein: CATSLPLAQLVYNEQFF

D gene: TRBD1
clone size: .
J gene: TRBJ2-5
V gene: TRBV27
CDR3 DNA: TGTGCCAGCAGTTTATTGGGACAGGGAAAAGAGACCCAGTACTTC
CDR3 protein: CASSLLGQGKETQYF

D gene: TRBD1
clone size: .
J gene: TRBJ1-2
V gene: TRBV19
CDR3 DNA: TGTGCCAGTAGTACCCTTACCGTGTGGACAGGGGTCACCCCCGCTTCCTATGGCTACACCTTC
CDR3 protein: CASSTLTVWTGVTPASYGYTF

D gene: TRBD2
clone size: .
J gene: TRBJ2-7
V gene: TRBV6-1
CDR3 DNA: TGTGCCAGCAGTCTTAGCGGGACCTTCTCCTACGAGCAGTACTTC
CDR3 protein: CASSLSGTFSYEQYF

D gene: .
clone size: .
J gene: TRBJ2-7
V gene: TRBV2
CDR3 DNA: TGTGCCAGCAGTTCAGTAGGGGTTCGGGACGAGCAGTACTTC
CDR3 protein: CASSSVGVRDEQYF

D gene: .
clone size: .
J gene: TRBJ2-1
V gene: TRBV5-1
CDR3 DNA: TGCGCCAGCACACAGGGAAGTGAGCAGTTCTTC
CDR3 protein: CASTQGSEQFF

D gene: TRBD2
clone size: .
J gene: TRBJ2-1
V gene: TRBV12-5
CDR3 DNA: TGTGCTAGTGGTTTTCCCCTAGCGGGGGAGCACAATGAGCAGTTCTTC
CDR3 protein: CASGFPLAGEHNEQFF

D gene: .
clone size: .
J gene: TRBJ2-1
V gene: TRBV10-3
CDR3 DNA: TGTGCCATCAGTGGAGGCCCCTTGGCGGGGCCCCACAGTGAGCAGTTCTTC
CDR3 protein: CAISGGPLAGPHSEQFF

D gene: TRBD2
clone size: .
J gene: TRBJ2-7
V gene: TRBV7-9
CDR3 DNA: TGTGCCACCACCCGGGAGACTAGCGGTCCACAGTACTTC
CDR3 protein: CATTRETSGPQYF

D gene: .
clone size: .
J gene: TRBJ2-7
V gene: TRBV28
CDR3 DNA: TGTGCCAGCAGCTACTCGTTCTTCTACGAGCAGTACTTC
CDR3 protein: CASSYSFFYEQYF

D gene: .
clone size: .
J gene: TRBJ2-7
V gene: TRBV29-1
CDR3 DNA: TGCAGCGTTGAATGGGCCCCCTACGAGCAGTACTTC
CDR3 protein: CSVEWAPYEQYF

D gene: TRBD1
clone size: .
J gene: TRBJ1-5
V gene: TRBV27
CDR3 DNA: TGTGCCAGCAACAGGGGGGGGCAGCCCCAGCATTTT
CDR3 protein: CASNRGGQPQHF

D gene: TRBD1
clone size: .
J gene: TRBJ1-2
V gene: TRBV28
CDR3 DNA: TGTGCCAGCAGTCCCCGGACAGGGCGGTATGGCTACACCTTC
CDR3 protein: CASSPRTGRYGYTF

D gene: TRBD2
clone size: .
J gene: TRBJ2-1
V gene: TRBV7-9
CDR3 DNA: TGTGCCAGCAGCCCTAGGGCGGGAGAAGTCAATGAGCAGTTCTTC
CDR3 protein: CASSPRAGEVNEQFF

D gene: .
clone size: .
J gene: TRBJ1-2
V gene: TRBV4-1
CDR3 DNA: TGCGCCAGCAGCCCGGACAGTCCTAACTATGGCTACACCTTC
CDR3 protein: CASSPDSPNYGYTF